Listed below are T cell receptor beta chains from one sample, sequenced in a study of blood T cell repertoires in COVID-19. Assay used: immunoSEQ multiplex PCR; TCRdb lists only in-frame clones, some missing. The table includes about 25,000 clones, around 86% detected once. Sequenced material: peripheral blood. The receptors stem from a man aged 45-65 years with active COVID-19. Each CDR3 is given with its conserved first and last residue. A D gene is named only where the DNA matches it firmly. Size is stated for part of the rows, as once, few or many counts, or as a class when the clone is expanded.

. . TRBJ1-4 TRBV18 CASSPRSGVSEKLFF TGTGCCAGCTCACCACGGTCCGGGGTTAGTGAAAAACTGTTTTTT
TRBD1 . TRBJ2-2 TRBV4-3 CASSQDRGRYDTGELFF TGCGCCAGCAGCCAAGACAGGGGGCGGTATGACACCGGGGAGCTGTTTTTT
TRBD1 . TRBJ1-1 TRBV6-5 CASSRTGHAEAFF TGTGCCAGCAGTCGGACAGGGCACGCTGAAGCTTTCTTT
TRBD1 . TRBJ2-2 TRBV7-8 CASSQGRGRKAGELFF TGTGCCAGCAGCCAAGGAAGGGGGCGCAAGGCCGGGGAGCTGTTTTTT
. . TRBJ2-5 TRBV19 CASSIRSGDKGTQYF TGTGCCAGTAGTATAAGGTCGGGGGATAAAGGGACCCAGTACTTC
. . TRBJ2-7 TRBV6-6 CASKGDLYEQYF TGTGCCAGCAAGGGGGACCTCTACGAGCAGTACTTC
. . TRBJ2-4 TRBV5-1 CASSPGRENIQYF TGCGCCAGCAGCCCCGGTCGGGAAAACATTCAGTACTTC
. . TRBJ2-1 TRBV5-6 CASSPGTWLREQFF TGTGCCAGCAGCCCCGGGACTTGGCTCCGCGAGCAGTTCTTC
. once TRBJ2-7 TRBV11-2 CASSFGAWEQYF TGTGCCAGCAGCTTTGGAGCGTGGGAGCAGTACTTC
TRBD1 . TRBJ2-2 TRBV10-2 CASSYRGYGTGELFF TGCGCCAGCAGTTACAGGGGATATGGCACCGGGGAGCTGTTTTTT
TRBD2 . TRBJ2-4 TRBV6-1 CASSAGGLSSHYF TGTGCCAGCAGTGCGGGGGGACTATCTTCTCACTACTTC
TRBD1 . TRBJ1-2 TRBV28 CASSPLLLSTGQDYGYTF TGTGCCAGCAGTCCCCTCTTATTATCGACAGGGCAGGACTATGGCTACACCTTC
. once TRBJ1-4 TRBV10-1 CASSELASFPTNEKLFF TGCGCCAGCAGTGAGTTGGCCTCGTTCCCAACTAATGAAAAACTGTTTTTT
. . TRBJ1-6 TRBV18 CASSPIGGEGNSPLHF TGTGCCAGCTCACCAATCGGAGGGGAGGGAAATTCACCCCTCCACTTT
. . TRBJ2-1 TRBV5-1 CASSLGYRDSYNEQFF TGCGCCAGCAGCTTGGGGTACAGGGACTCCTACAATGAGCAGTTCTTC
. . TRBJ1-1 TRBV6-5 CATGVSWNTEAFF TGTGCCACGGGGGTGAGTTGGAACACTGAAGCTTTCTTT
TRBD1 . TRBJ1-4 TRBV29-1 CSGGRGRDEKLFF TGCAGCGGGGGCAGGGGGCGTGATGAAAAACTGTTTTTT
TRBD1 . TRBJ2-5 TRBV19 CASSIGGTVGAQETQYF TGTGCCAGTAGTATAGGAGGGACAGTGGGGGCCCAAGAGACCCAGTACTTC
TRBD1 . TRBJ2-3 TRBV5-8 CASRALPGTEMIYTQYF TGTGCCAGCAGAGCGCTACCCGGGACAGAGATGATATATACGCAGTATTTT
. . TRBJ1-2 TRBV19 CASSVRQNGYTF TGTGCCAGTAGTGTCAGGCAGAATGGCTACACCTTC
TRBD2 once TRBJ2-5 TRBV5-1 CASSFWTSQETQYF TGCGCCAGCAGCTTCTGGACTAGCCAAGAGACCCAGTACTTC
. . TRBJ1-5 TRBV27 CASSLSGERGNQPQHF TGTGCCAGCAGTTTATCGGGGGAGCGGGGCAATCAGCCCCAGCATTTT